This T cell receptor (beta chain) was sequenced during a study of blood T cells in healthy people across ages. This CDR3 has 14 amino acids. Germline V lookup: CDR1 MNHEY, CDR2 SMNVEV (reference sequence). V gave up 5 bases and J gave up 6 bases; unmatched junction bases: 6. Study-level findings and limits: Greater diversity and more naive CD4+ cells were seen in long-lived donors than in aged donors.

PCR was performed a second time for about 7 to 11 cycles using a sample-barcoded 5' primer and a J-beta primer mix. TCRdb reanalysed the 5' RACE reads using MiXCR and keeps one entry per CDR3 protein. The sample carries 600,000 to 1,000,000 distinct CDR3 sequences, about 62% recorded once. The donors, all healthy, were Caucasians living in Russia, aged roughly 6 to 100. As concerns this clonotype: The target antigen is unknown.

This chain connects TRBV27 to TRBJ2-1, with TRBD2 matching over 8 bases. This sequence originates from a man aged 30 to 45 in good health. Material: blood. CDR3 amino acids: CASSTGTSTNEQFF. CDR3 DNA sequence: TGTGCCAGCAGTACTGGGACTAGTACCAATGAGCAGTTCTTC.